This TCR beta chain came from a study of T cells in Graves' hyperthyroidism and ophthalmopathy. Findings and limits, study-wide: In the blood, most expanded thyroid clonotypes above 0.001 appeared as well.

Details on this clonotype: The antigen is unknown.

RNA transcripts yielded amplified TCR beta CDR3 regions. First-round RT-PCR targeting the TCR CDR3 was performed with the HTBI primer set. Using its own MiXCR run on the multiplex PCR reads, TCRdb lists one record per CDR3 protein. Among around 690,000 distinct CDR3 sequences listed, 20% to 25% were seen once. Patients showing uncontrolled infection, other autoimmune disease, pregnancy or lactation were ineligible. It was approximately 9.7 ml of fresh peripheral blood that supplied the PBMCs. Germline assignment: CDR1 LNHDA and CDR2 SQIVND (reference sequence). V lost 6 bases to trimming and J lost 5 bases; unmatched junction nucleotides: 12. The CDR3 contains 18 residues.

The chain has TRBV19 and TRBJ2-5; 16 nucleotides align to TRBD2. The receptor's source is a man aged 30 to 45 with Graves' ophthalmopathy. The material sequenced was blood. In DNA, the CDR3 is TGTGCCAGTAGGTCGGGACTAGCGGGAGGGCCCATCCAGGAGACCCAGTACTTC. Protein: CASRSGLAGGPIQETQYF.